What follows are 8 T cell receptor beta chains derived from one specimen sequenced in a study of HIV-infected patients and healthy controls. Whole blood was used without fractionation, so all unsorted peripheral T cells were included. Reverse transcription used about 500 ng RNA and constant-region primers for alpha and beta. Each of the alpha and beta chains got its own library through chain-specific third strand synthesis with indices. MiXCR, run by TCRdb on the 5' RACE reads, gives a single entry per CDR3 protein. The sample includes around 20,000 distinct CDR3 sequences, approximately 8.3% seen only once; the top ten take 6.5%. The specimen sequenced was blood. The receptors originated from an adult in good health.

This clonotype was found many times. This chain connects TRBV20-1 to TRBJ2-1; unclear D gene. This CDR3 is built from 16 residues. The germline V gene has CDR1 DFQATT and CDR2 SNEGSKA (reference sequence). V gave up 4 bases and J gave up 6 bases, with 22 bases separating them. CDR3 in DNA: TGCAGTGCTAACCGCGCGCCGGAGCACTATACCAATGAGCAGTTCTTC. It codes for CSANRAPEHYTNEQFF.

This clonotype has ten or more counts. The chain combines TRBV7-2 with TRBJ2-7; D tentatively fits TRBD1 or TRBD2 (5 bases each). The CDR3 consists of 14 residues. Deletions cut 1 base from V and 4 bases from J, with 11 bases between. Per germline, CDR1 SGHTA and CDR2 FQGNSA. The CDR3 sequence is CASSLERGLYEQYF. The CDR3 DNA is TGTGCCAGCAGCTTAGAACGGGGCCTTTACGAGCAGTACTTC.

This clonotype was seen more than once but under ten times. The chain employs TRBV11-2 and TRBJ2-1; D may be TRBD2 (6 bases). The germline gives CDR1 SGHAT, CDR2 FQNNGV. V gave up 5 bases and J gave up 4 bases, with 18 bases separating them. The CDR3 length is 16 residues. In DNA, the CDR3 is TGTGCCAGCAGCCCTACCCCGCGGGGCAATTACAATGAGCAGTTCTTC. This translates into CASSPTPRGNYNEQFF.

This clonotype is classed as medium-sized. CDR3: CASSDSREDTEAFF. In DNA, the CDR3 is TGCGCCAGCAGTGACAGCAGGGAGGACACTGAAGCTTTCTTT. The V gene is TRBV10-2, the J gene TRBJ1-1, with a possible D match to TRBD1 (5 bases). Germline V gives CDR1 WSHSY, CDR2 SAAADI. CDR3 length: 14 residues. V dropped 3 bases and J dropped 3 bases, with 11 bases sitting between them.

There are many counts of this clonotype. CDR3 bases: TGTGCCAGCAGTTACTCGATGGGCACACCAGAAGCTTTCTTT. Translating gives CASSYSMGTPEAFF. This sequence joins TRBV6-2 or TRBV6-3 and TRBJ1-1; D is unclear. V was trimmed by 0 bases and J by 8 bases, leaving 13 bases between them. There are 14 residues in the CDR3. CDR1 MNHEY and CDR2 SVGEGT come from the germline V gene.

This clonotype counts as medium-sized (0.01 to 0.1%). The chain combines TRBV5-1 with TRBJ2-2; 8 bases fit TRBD1. V trimming: 7 bases; J trimming: 6 bases; junction bases outside the gene matches: 8. The length of the CDR3 is 14 residues. Germline CDR1 reads SGHRS; CDR2 reads YFSETQ. This CDR3 reads CASHPGGASGELFF. Here the CDR3 DNA reads TGCGCCAGCCACCCAGGGGGCGCGTCCGGGGAGCTGTTTTTT.

This clonotype occurred many times. This chain uses TRBV28 with TRBJ2-6, with D unclear. V lost 3 bases and J lost 0, with 6 bases in between. CDR1 and CDR2 from the germline V gene are MDHEN and SYDVKM. The CDR3 runs 15 residues. The CDR3 coding sequence is TGTGCCAGCAGTTTTGTGGGCTCTGGGGCCAACGTCCTGACTTTC. Amino acid sequence: CASSFVGSGANVLTF.

The sample holds many counts of this clonotype. This chain links TRBV9 with TRBJ2-3; D not resolved. Germline CDR1 reads SGDLS; CDR2 reads YYNGEE. There are 14 residues in the CDR3. Trimming removed 0 bases from V and 6 bases from J, with 11 bases in between. The CDR3 region has the DNA TGTGCCAGCAGCGTAGGAGTCCAGTCGGATACGCAGTATTTT. Amino acid sequence: CASSVGVQSDTQYF.